The T cell receptor beta chain described here comes from a study of graft-versus-host responses after intestinal transplantation. Assay: immunoSEQ multiplex PCR; the TCRdb copy retains only in-frame clones and omits some. The sample has about 100,000 clones, about nine tenths seen once. This CDR3 contains 16 residues. CDR1 is LNHDA and CDR2 is SQIVND in the germline V gene (reference sequence). V was clipped by 2 bases and J by 8 bases, with 18 bases between them. Overall study findings and caveats: Early post-transplant HvG declines were associated with peak circulating GvH clone levels.

As concerns this clone: Antigen unknown.

This specimen was unstimulated CD4+ T cells sorted from spleen or lymph node cells, taken before transplant. The chain carries TRBV19 and TRBJ1-4, with D perhaps matching TRBD1 (5 bases). The sequence derives from a human donor who was the organ donor for an intestinal transplant. CDR3 sequence: CASSISGAGGSEKLFF. The CDR3 bases are TGTGCCAGTAGTATATCCGGGGCGGGAGGCTCCGAAAAACTGTTTTTT. Full variable domain (remainder filled in from reference TRBV19 and TRBJ1-4): DGGITQSPKYLFRKEGQNVTLSCEQNLNHDAMYWYRQDPGQGLRLIYYSQIVNDFQKGDIAEGYSVSREKKESFPLTVTSAQKNPTAFYLCASSISGAGGSEKLFFGSGTQLSVL.